These T cell receptor beta chains were read from a single sample in a study of cytomegalovirus exposure and HLA in healthy donors. Assay used: immunoSEQ multiplex PCR; TCRdb lists only in-frame clones, some missing. The data show approximately 140,000 clones, 82% seen once. The sample consisted of PBMCs. These receptors originate from a male donor in good health and CMV-seronegative. The CDR3 runs from the conserved cysteine through the conserved F or W. D genes are given only for firm matches. Only some rows state a clone size, as once, few, many or a class for expanded clones.

clone_size: few
cdr3_length: 19
v_call: TRBV7-9
j_call: TRBJ2-6
d_call: -
cdr3_nt: TGTGCCAGCAGCGACAGATACAGGGAGAATCTATCTGGGGCCAACGTCCTGACTTTC
cdr3_aa: CASSDRYRENLSGANVLTF

clone_size: -
cdr3_length: 14
v_call: TRBV28
j_call: TRBJ1-2
d_call: -
cdr3_nt: TGTGCCAGCAGCAACTCCCTTAAAACAGATGGCTACACCTTC
cdr3_aa: CASSNSLKTDGYTF

clone_size: -
cdr3_length: 15
v_call: TRBV5-1
j_call: TRBJ2-2
d_call: TRBD2
cdr3_nt: TGCGCCAGCAGCTTCGGGGCGGGGGACACCGGGGAGCTGTTTTTT
cdr3_aa: CASSFGAGDTGELFF

clone_size: -
cdr3_length: 13
v_call: TRBV6-5
j_call: TRBJ2-5
d_call: -
cdr3_nt: TGTGCCAGCAGTTATACTGGGGGCTATGTGGAGTACTTC
cdr3_aa: CASSYTGGYVEYF

clone_size: -
cdr3_length: 14
v_call: TRBV13
j_call: TRBJ1-3
d_call: -
cdr3_nt: TGTGTCAGCAGCTTAGAGAGCTCTGGAAACACCATATATTTT
cdr3_aa: CVSSLESSGNTIYF

clone_size: -
cdr3_length: 14
v_call: TRBV7-2
j_call: TRBJ2-7
d_call: TRBD2
cdr3_nt: TGTGCCAGCAGCCCGCGGGAGGGAAGGAACGAGCAGTACTTC
cdr3_aa: CASSPREGRNEQYF

clone_size: -
cdr3_length: 14
v_call: TRBV10-3
j_call: TRBJ2-7
d_call: -
cdr3_nt: TGTGCCATCAGTGCCGGGGTTCCGGCCTACGAGCAGTACTTC
cdr3_aa: CAISAGVPAYEQYF

clone_size: -
cdr3_length: 16
v_call: TRBV18
j_call: TRBJ2-2
d_call: -
cdr3_nt: TGTGCCAGCTCACCAATGGCGGGAATAGAATCCGGGGAGCTGTTTTTT
cdr3_aa: CASSPMAGIESGELFF

clone_size: -
cdr3_length: 14
v_call: TRBV6-1
j_call: TRBJ2-7
d_call: TRBD2
cdr3_nt: TGTGCCAGCAGCCTAGCGGGAGATTCGGGCGAGCAGTACTTC
cdr3_aa: CASSLAGDSGEQYF

clone_size: -
cdr3_length: 14
v_call: TRBV27
j_call: TRBJ1-2
d_call: TRBD1
cdr3_nt: TGTGCCAGCAGTTTGGGACAGGGGTCGCTTGGCTACACCTTC
cdr3_aa: CASSLGQGSLGYTF

clone_size: few
cdr3_length: 15
v_call: TRBV10-2
j_call: TRBJ2-3
d_call: -
cdr3_nt: TGCGCCAGCAACCCCGACAGGGACTTCACAGATACGCAGTATTTT
cdr3_aa: CASNPDRDFTDTQYF

clone_size: -
cdr3_length: 12
v_call: TRBV27
j_call: TRBJ2-7
d_call: TRBD1
cdr3_nt: TGTGCCAGCAGTCGGACAGGGTCCGAGCAGTACTTC
cdr3_aa: CASSRTGSEQYF

clone_size: few
cdr3_length: 15
v_call: TRBV28
j_call: TRBJ1-2
d_call: -
cdr3_nt: TGTGCCAGCAGTGAGACGACGGGGGAGGGCTATGGCTACACCTTC
cdr3_aa: CASSETTGEGYGYTF

clone_size: -
cdr3_length: 15
v_call: TRBV19
j_call: TRBJ2-3
d_call: TRBD2
cdr3_nt: TGTGCCAGTAGTGCTAGCGGGTACCTCACAGATACGCAGTATTTT
cdr3_aa: CASSASGYLTDTQYF

clone_size: -
cdr3_length: 15
v_call: TRBV30
j_call: TRBJ1-4
d_call: TRBD1
cdr3_nt: TGTGCCTGGAGTCGCAACAGGGGGTGGAATGAAAAACTGTTTTTT
cdr3_aa: CAWSRNRGWNEKLFF

clone_size: -
cdr3_length: 14
v_call: TRBV27
j_call: TRBJ1-1
d_call: -
cdr3_nt: TGTGCCAGCAGCAGGAGGGGAGGAACCACTGAAGCTTTCTTT
cdr3_aa: CASSRRGGTTEAFF

clone_size: -
cdr3_length: 15
v_call: TRBV19
j_call: TRBJ1-5
d_call: -
cdr3_nt: TGTGCCTCCTCCCCCGGGACAAGGGGAAATCAGCCCCAGCATTTT
cdr3_aa: CASSPGTRGNQPQHF

clone_size: -
cdr3_length: 15
v_call: TRBV19
j_call: TRBJ2-7
d_call: -
cdr3_nt: TGTGCCAGTACTCCGAGCGGAGGGAATTCCTACGAGCAGTACTTC
cdr3_aa: CASTPSGGNSYEQYF

clone_size: -
cdr3_length: 15
v_call: TRBV6-5
j_call: TRBJ2-1
d_call: TRBD2
cdr3_nt: TGTGCCAGCAGTCTCGGACTAGGACCCTACAATGAGCAGTTCTTC
cdr3_aa: CASSLGLGPYNEQFF

clone_size: -
cdr3_length: 14
v_call: TRBV5-1
j_call: TRBJ2-3
d_call: TRBD2
cdr3_nt: TGCGCCAGCAGCGCGGGACTACGCACAGATACGCAGTATTTT
cdr3_aa: CASSAGLRTDTQYF

clone_size: -
cdr3_length: 16
v_call: TRBV6-5
j_call: TRBJ2-4
d_call: -
cdr3_nt: TGTGCCAGCAGTTATTGGGGCCCCTCAGCCAAAAACATTCAGTACTTC
cdr3_aa: CASSYWGPSAKNIQYF

clone_size: -
cdr3_length: 15
v_call: TRBV6-4
j_call: TRBJ1-1
d_call: -
cdr3_nt: TGTGCCAGCAGTGACTCTGGACAGAAGAACACTGAAGCTTTCTTT
cdr3_aa: CASSDSGQKNTEAFF

clone_size: -
cdr3_length: 13
v_call: TRBV7-2
j_call: TRBJ1-2
d_call: -
cdr3_nt: TGTGCCAGCAGCTTAGTCAGGGGCTATGGCTACACCTTC
cdr3_aa: CASSLVRGYGYTF

clone_size: -
cdr3_length: 17
v_call: TRBV7-2
j_call: TRBJ1-5
d_call: -
cdr3_nt: TGTGCCAGCAGCTTATCCCCCACTGGGAGTCGCAATCAGCCCCAGCATTTT
cdr3_aa: CASSLSPTGSRNQPQHF

clone_size: once
cdr3_length: 14
v_call: TRBV7-2
j_call: TRBJ2-7
d_call: -
cdr3_nt: TGTGCCAGCAGCTTAGACCTGAACATCTACGAGCAGTACTTC
cdr3_aa: CASSLDLNIYEQYF

clone_size: -
cdr3_length: 14
v_call: TRBV25-1
j_call: TRBJ1-2
d_call: -
cdr3_nt: TGTGCCACAGGATGGGGGGTAGCTAACTATGGCTACACCTTC
cdr3_aa: CATGWGVANYGYTF

clone_size: -
cdr3_length: 17
v_call: TRBV2
j_call: TRBJ2-6
d_call: TRBD2
cdr3_nt: TGTGCCAGCCAGAGATCCCGACTAGCTGGCGGGGCCAACGTCCTGACTTTC
cdr3_aa: CASQRSRLAGGANVLTF

clone_size: -
cdr3_length: 12
v_call: TRBV7-6
j_call: TRBJ1-1
d_call: -
cdr3_nt: TGTGCCAGCAGCGGGGGGGGAGGGGACGCTTTCTTT
cdr3_aa: CASSGGGGDAFF

clone_size: -
cdr3_length: 17
v_call: TRBV5-1
j_call: TRBJ1-3
d_call: -
cdr3_nt: TGCGCCAGCAGCTTGGCTCTACTTTTACTCTCTGGAAACACCATATATTTT
cdr3_aa: CASSLALLLLSGNTIYF

clone_size: -
cdr3_length: 13
v_call: TRBV28
j_call: TRBJ2-7
d_call: -
cdr3_nt: TGTGCCAGCGGGCGGGATGCTGCCTACGAGCAGTACTTC
cdr3_aa: CASGRDAAYEQYF

clone_size: once
cdr3_length: 12
v_call: TRBV13
j_call: TRBJ2-3
d_call: -
cdr3_nt: TGTGCCAGCAGCTCGTCCACAGATACGCAGTATTTT
cdr3_aa: CASSSSTDTQYF

clone_size: -
cdr3_length: 15
v_call: TRBV2
j_call: TRBJ2-3
d_call: TRBD2
cdr3_nt: TGTGCCAGCAGTAGGACTAGGCCATTCCCAGATACGCAGTATTTT
cdr3_aa: CASSRTRPFPDTQYF

clone_size: -
cdr3_length: 14
v_call: TRBV5-6
j_call: TRBJ1-2
d_call: TRBD1
cdr3_nt: TGTGCCAGCAGCTTGAGGACAGGGATCTATGGCTACACCTTC
cdr3_aa: CASSLRTGIYGYTF

clone_size: -
cdr3_length: 13
v_call: TRBV5-1
j_call: TRBJ2-5
d_call: -
cdr3_nt: TGCGCCAGCAGCCCAACTAGGAAAGAGACCCAGTACTTC
cdr3_aa: CASSPTRKETQYF

clone_size: -
cdr3_length: 15
v_call: TRBV14
j_call: TRBJ2-7
d_call: -
cdr3_nt: TGTGCCAGCAGCCACGCCGGAGCCTACTCCTACGAGCAGTACTTC
cdr3_aa: CASSHAGAYSYEQYF

clone_size: -
cdr3_length: 13
v_call: TRBV6-1
j_call: TRBJ2-3
d_call: -
cdr3_nt: TGTGCCGGCCGGGATCCCGGCACAGATACGCAGTATTTT
cdr3_aa: CAGRDPGTDTQYF

clone_size: -
cdr3_length: 15
v_call: TRBV4-1
j_call: TRBJ1-2
d_call: -
cdr3_nt: TGCGCCAGCAGCCAAGGATGGCAGGGGATTTATGGCTACACCTTC
cdr3_aa: CASSQGWQGIYGYTF

clone_size: -
cdr3_length: 16
v_call: TRBV7-6
j_call: TRBJ2-1
d_call: -
cdr3_nt: TGTGCCAGCAGCTTGGGGGGAGATTGGTCCTACAATGAGCAGTTCTTC
cdr3_aa: CASSLGGDWSYNEQFF